The 32 T cell receptor beta chains below were found in one sample sequenced in a study of T cells expressing NK-cell markers. TCRdb reprocessed the 5' RACE reads and reports one entry per CDR3 protein, with no DNA. The data include 150,000 to 170,000 distinct CDR3 sequences; the top ten clones carry roughly 35%. Sequenced sample: blood T cells: a sorted CD56 or NKG2C T cell subset, CD4+ or CD8+ T cells, or bulk PBMC T cells (not recorded which). The receptor source for this set is a woman between 50 and 59 years old in good health.

This sequence joins TRBV4-1 and TRBJ1-5; the D call of TRBD1 rests on TCRdb alone, since no DNA is present to check it. From germline, CDR1 is MGHRA and CDR2 YSYEKL. This CDR3 has 16 amino acids. CDR3 in amino acids: CASSQDGGTGAQPQHF.

The V and J genes are TRBV7-9 and TRBJ2-7; the TCRdb call, TRBD1, lacks DNA for checking. CDR1 SEHNR and CDR2 FQNEAQ come from the germline V gene (reference sequence). This CDR3 region has 16 residues. The CDR3: CASSVAGGGSSYEQYF.

The chain recombines TRBV27 with TRBJ2-7; the D call from TCRdb, TRBD2, cannot be confirmed without DNA. CDR1 is MNHEY and CDR2 is SMNVEV in the germline V gene (reference sequence). There are 12 residues in the CDR3. The CDR3 spells CATTAARGEQYF.

This chain uses TRBV14 with TRBJ2-5; TCRdb's D call of TRBD2 is untestable without DNA. This CDR3 has 15 amino acids. CDR1 and CDR2 (germline): SGHDN, FVKESK. The CDR3 protein is CASSQERAGGETQYF.

The V gene is TRBV4-1, the J gene TRBJ2-1. There are 14 residues in the CDR3. The V gene's germline CDR1 is MGHRA and CDR2 YSYEKL. The CDR3 protein is CASSQEGVRNEQFF.

V gene TRBV12-3 or TRBV12-4 combines with J gene TRBJ2-1; the TRBD2 assignment by TCRdb is unverifiable without DNA. There are 14 residues in the CDR3. CDR3 sequence reads: CASSLLAGVDEQFF.

The V gene is TRBV24-1, the J gene TRBJ2-4; TCRdb selects TRBD2, and the lack of DNA leaves this call unchecked. Germline assignment: CDR1 KGHDR and CDR2 SFDVKD. This CDR3 contains 15 residues. This CDR3 reads CATSSTGESQNIQYF.

The V call is TRBV7-9, the J call TRBJ2-5; there is no DNA to check the TCRdb D call of TRBD2. CDR1 and CDR2 (germline): SEHNR, FQNEAQ (reference sequence). CDR3 length equals 15 residues. The CDR3 loop is CASSFEREWLETQYF.

The chain employs TRBV9 and TRBJ1-6; there is no DNA to check the TCRdb D call of TRBD1. The CDR3 consists of 15 residues. Germline V lookup: CDR1 SGDLS, CDR2 YYNGEE. The CDR3 protein is CASSVQGTDNSPLHF.

The chain is built from TRBV7-9 and TRBJ2-5; TCRdb returns TRBD2, unconfirmable since there is no DNA. The CDR3 loop spans 17 amino acids. Looked up from germline, CDR1 is SEHNR and CDR2 is FQNEAQ (reference sequence). CDR3 sequence reads: CASTSPRGSGTEETQYF.

The rearrangement uses TRBV4-1 and TRBJ1-1. In germline, CDR1 is MGHRA, CDR2 YSYEKL. The CDR3 is 13 residues long. CDR3 protein: CASSQILRGEAFF.

The chain combines TRBV25-1 with TRBJ2-1; checking the TCRdb D call of TRBD2 is not possible without DNA. Germline V gene data show CDR1 as MGHDK and CDR2 as SYGVNS. This CDR3 comprises 15 residues. CDR3 protein: CASSQTSGSRNEQFF.

The V and J genes are TRBV3-1 and TRBJ2-7; TCRdb selects TRBD2, and the lack of DNA leaves this call unchecked. The germline gives CDR1 LGHDT, CDR2 YNNKEL (reference sequence). This CDR3 spans 16 amino acids. The CDR3 is CASSHLAGTNSYEQYF.

The chain has TRBV20-1 and TRBJ2-5; TCRdb reports TRBD1, a call that lacks DNA to check it against. This CDR3 is 14 amino acids long. Germline loops: CDR1 DFQATT, CDR2 SNEGSKA (reference sequence). CDR3 region: CSAVRTGGLETQYF.

V and J are TRBV6-5 and TRBJ2-1; the TCRdb D gene call, TRBD2, has no DNA to confirm it. The CDR3 runs 16 residues. Germline assignment: CDR1 MNHEY and CDR2 SVGAGI. Here the CDR3 reads CASSYVWTSGVNEQFF.

The rearrangement joins TRBV3-1 to TRBJ2-7; TCRdb selects TRBD1, and the lack of DNA leaves this call unchecked. Germline values: CDR1 LGHDT, CDR2 YNNKEL (reference sequence). CDR3 length equals 15 residues. The CDR3 here is CASSPLPGDLYEQYF.

This chain uses TRBV7-2 with TRBJ1-1; TCRdb's assignment of TRBD1 cannot be checked, as there is no DNA. Per the germline V gene, CDR1 is SGHTA and CDR2 is FQGNSA. The CDR3 spans 13 residues. CDR3 region: CASGSGGVTEAFF.

The chain couples TRBV29-1 to TRBJ1-5; there is no DNA to check the TCRdb D call of TRBD1. CDR3 size: 13 residues. In germline, CDR1 is SQVTM, CDR2 ANQGSEA. The chain's CDR3 is CSVGFEGGGPQHF.

The chain has TRBV3-1 and TRBJ2-1. This CDR3 comprises 15 residues. Germline values: CDR1 LGHDT, CDR2 YNNKEL (reference sequence). The CDR3 here is CASSQDQGSYNEQFF.

V gene TRBV27 combines with J gene TRBJ1-2. From germline, CDR1 is MNHEY and CDR2 SMNVEV (reference sequence). The CDR3 covers 11 residues. The CDR3 sequence is CASSSGWGYTF.

This chain's CDR3 is CASRPSSGGTDTQYF. This chain uses TRBV14 with TRBJ2-3; checking the TCRdb D call of TRBD2 is not possible without DNA. The CDR3 extends over 15 amino acids. Germline V gene data show CDR1 as SGHDN and CDR2 as FVKESK.

This chain connects TRBV20-1 to TRBJ2-1; TCRdb's D call, TRBD2, is unchecked because there is no DNA. Per the germline V gene, CDR1 is DFQATT and CDR2 is SNEGSKA (reference sequence). The CDR3 runs to 14 residues. CDR3 protein: CSARELAGEFGQFF.

This chain links TRBV6-5 with TRBJ2-6; TCRdb names TRBD1, which stays unverified in the absence of DNA. The CDR3 has 18 amino acids. Germline V lookup: CDR1 MNHEY, CDR2 SVGAGI. This chain's CDR3 is CASSSLEGAGDGANVLTF.

The J gene is TRBJ2-1, the V gene TRBV6-4. CDR1 is MRHNA and CDR2 is SNTAGT in the germline V gene. The CDR3 contains 13 residues. The CDR3 spells CASSWDSYNEQFF.

This rearrangement joins TRBV24-1 to TRBJ2-1; TCRdb selects TRBD1, and the lack of DNA leaves this call unchecked. This CDR3 spans 13 amino acids. Germline lookup yields CDR1 KGHDR and CDR2 SFDVKD. The CDR3 protein is CATLGHPYNEQFF.

V usage is TRBV24-1 and J usage is TRBJ2-1. This CDR3 has 13 residues. Germline lookup yields CDR1 KGHDR and CDR2 SFDVKD. The CDR3 reads CATIGLSYNEQFF.

J is TRBJ2-3 and V is TRBV6-5; there is no DNA to check the TCRdb D call of TRBD2. CDR1 is MNHEY and CDR2 is SVGAGI in the germline V gene. The CDR3 contains 15 residues. The CDR3 loop is CATSDYYSSTDTQYF.

V gene TRBV4-1 combines with J gene TRBJ1-4. The length of the CDR3 is 11 residues. CDR1 and CDR2 from the germline V gene are MGHRA and YSYEKL. This chain's CDR3 is CASSQGGGLFF.

The V call is TRBV7-8, the J call TRBJ2-7; TCRdb designates TRBD1, a call that cannot be tested without DNA. The CDR3 extends over 14 amino acids. CDR1 is SGHVS and CDR2 is FQNEAQ in the germline V gene. CDR3 region: CASSLGDRVYEQYF.

The rearrangement uses TRBV29-1 and TRBJ2-1; TCRdb indicates TRBD2, and absent DNA this call remains unverified. The V gene's germline CDR1 is SQVTM and CDR2 ANQGSEA. This CDR3 is built from 15 residues. Here the CDR3 reads CSARLAGVVGREQFF.

The rearrangement links TRBV7-9 to TRBJ2-3; with no DNA, the TCRdb D assignment of TRBD2 cannot be verified. The CDR3 covers 12 residues. Per the germline V gene, CDR1 is SEHNR and CDR2 is FQNEAQ (reference sequence). The CDR3 sequence: CASAGTPDTQYF.

V gene TRBV6-5 combines with J gene TRBJ2-3; there is no DNA to check the TCRdb D call of TRBD1. CDR3 size: 15 residues. CDR1 and CDR2 from the germline V gene are MNHEY and SVGAGI. The CDR3 loop is CASSFTGSLQDTQYF.